These 6 T cell receptor beta chains originate from one sample sequenced in a study of T cell responses to AZD1222 COVID-19 vaccine. Profiling relied on immunoSEQ multiplex PCR, and the TCRdb table lists in-frame clones only, not all of them. Of about 100,000 clones detected, around 90% appear once; the ten largest clones hold over 3.5%. Sequencing used peripheral blood, obtained on day 0 of AZD1222 vaccination. The receptors stem from an adult in good health.

The rearrangement uses TRBV6-5 and TRBJ1-1, with a tentative D call TRBD1 (6 bases). Per germline, CDR1 MNHEY and CDR2 SVGAGI. Trimming cost V 6 bases and J 10 bases, with 18 bases left between them. This CDR3 region has 13 residues. The CDR3: CASRAGTPMGAFF. The CDR3 coding sequence is TGTGCCAGCAGAGCCGGGACACCTATGGGAGCTTTCTTT.

The V and J genes are TRBV29-1 and TRBJ1-2; D might be TRBD1 (6 bases). The CDR3 contains 14 residues. Germline V gene lookup returns CDR1 SQVTM and CDR2 ANQGSEA. V gave up 6 bases and J gave up 4 bases, with 18 bases separating them. The CDR3 DNA reads as TGCAGCGTGGGAGAGGGGGGGCTCGGCTATGGCTACACCTTC. It yields the protein CSVGEGGLGYGYTF.

V is TRBV24-1 and J is TRBJ1-4; 7 nucleotides agree with TRBD1. CDR1 is KGHDR and CDR2 is SFDVKD in the germline V gene. There are 14 residues in the CDR3. The V and J ends lost 3 bases and 7 bases, in that order; junction bases with no gene match: 4. CDR3 sequence reads: CATSDPDRAEKLFF. The CDR3 DNA reads TGTGCCACCAGTGATCCCGACAGGGCTGAAAAACTGTTTTTT.

The chain combines TRBV30 with TRBJ2-5, with D perhaps TRBD1 or TRBD2 (6 bases each). Trimming removed 0 bases from V and 3 bases from J, with 8 bases in between. Germline CDR1 GTSNPN, CDR2 SVGIG (reference sequence). CDR3 length: 13 amino acids. Here the CDR3 reads CAWSVGGKETQYF. The CDR3 nucleotides are TGTGCCTGGAGTGTAGGGGGGAAAGAGACCCAGTACTTC. The whole variable domain, remainder taken from reference TRBV30 and TRBJ2-5, is SQTIHQWPATLVQPVGSPLSLECTVEGTSNPNLYWYRQAAGRGLQLLFYSVGIGQISSEVPQNLSASRPQDRQFILSSKKLLLSDSGFYLCAWSVGGKETQYFGPGTRLLVL.

The chain is built from TRBV9 and TRBJ1-6; 7 nucleotides match TRBD1. With V trimmed by 4 bases and J by 12 bases, 10 bases remained unmatched. CDR1 is SGDLS, CDR2 YYNGEE, per germline. CDR3 length: 14 residues. CDR3 DNA sequence: TGTGCCAGCAGCCCCGGGACAGACATTCGACCCCTCCACTTT. It yields the protein CASSPGTDIRPLHF. The full variable domain, completed using reference TRBV9 and TRBJ1-6, is DSGVTQTPKHLITATGQRVTLRCSPRSGDLSVYWYQQSLDQGLQFLIQYYNGEERAKGNILERFSAQQFPDLHSELNLSSLELGDSALYFCASSPGTDIRPLHFGNGTRLTVT.

This chain uses TRBV11-2 with TRBJ1-4; maybe TRBD1 (5 bases). The CDR3 spans 13 residues. Germline values: CDR1 SGHAT, CDR2 FQNNGV. V lost 5 bases to trimming and J lost 7 bases, with 11 bases between them. The chain's CDR3 is CASSNPGSEKLFF. The CDR3 coding sequence is TGTGCCAGCAGCAACCCAGGGAGTGAAAAACTGTTTTTT. Together with reference TRBV11-2 and TRBJ1-4, the CDR3 gives the full variable domain: EAGVAQSPRYKIIEKRQSVAFWCNPISGHATLYWYQQILGQGPKLLIQFQNNGVVDDSQLPKDRFSAERLKGVDSTLKIQPAKLEDSAVYLCASSNPGSEKLFFGSGTQLSVL.